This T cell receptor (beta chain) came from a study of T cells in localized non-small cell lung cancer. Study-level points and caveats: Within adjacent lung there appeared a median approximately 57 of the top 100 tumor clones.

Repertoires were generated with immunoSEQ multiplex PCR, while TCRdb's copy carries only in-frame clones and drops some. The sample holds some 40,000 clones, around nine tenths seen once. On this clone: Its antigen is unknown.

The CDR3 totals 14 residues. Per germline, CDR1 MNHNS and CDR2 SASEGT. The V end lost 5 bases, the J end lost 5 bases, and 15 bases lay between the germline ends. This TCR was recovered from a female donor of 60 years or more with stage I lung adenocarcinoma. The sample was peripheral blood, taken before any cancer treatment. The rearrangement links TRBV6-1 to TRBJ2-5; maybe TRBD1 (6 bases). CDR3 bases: TGTGCCAGCAGTAGGGCAGGGGCGTGGGAGACCCAGTACTTC. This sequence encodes CASSRAGAWETQYF.